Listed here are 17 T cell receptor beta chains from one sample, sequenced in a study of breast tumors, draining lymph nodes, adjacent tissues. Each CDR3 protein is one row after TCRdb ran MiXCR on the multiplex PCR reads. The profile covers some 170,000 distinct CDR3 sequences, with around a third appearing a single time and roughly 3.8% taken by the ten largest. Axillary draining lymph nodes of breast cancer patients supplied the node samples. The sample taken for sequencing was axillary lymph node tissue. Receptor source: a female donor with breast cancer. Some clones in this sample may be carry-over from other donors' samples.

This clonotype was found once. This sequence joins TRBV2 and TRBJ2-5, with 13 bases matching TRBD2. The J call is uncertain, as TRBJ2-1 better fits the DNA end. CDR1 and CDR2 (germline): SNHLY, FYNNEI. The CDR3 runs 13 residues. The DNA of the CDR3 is TGTGCCAGCAAGGGACTAGCGGGAAGTGAGCAGTTCTTC. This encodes CASKGLAGSEQFF.

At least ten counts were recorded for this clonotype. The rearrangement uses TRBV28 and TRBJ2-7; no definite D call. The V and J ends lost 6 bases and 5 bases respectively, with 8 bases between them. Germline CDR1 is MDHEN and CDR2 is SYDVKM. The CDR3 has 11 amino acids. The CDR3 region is CASSQKDEQYF. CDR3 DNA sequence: TGTGCCAGCAGCCAGAAGGACGAGCAGTACTTC. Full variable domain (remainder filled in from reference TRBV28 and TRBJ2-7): DVKVTQSSRYLVKRTGEKVFLECVQDMDHENMFWYRQDPGLGLRLIYFSYDVKMKEKGDIPEGYSVSREKKERFSLILESASTNQTSMYLCASSQKDEQYFGPGTRLTVT.

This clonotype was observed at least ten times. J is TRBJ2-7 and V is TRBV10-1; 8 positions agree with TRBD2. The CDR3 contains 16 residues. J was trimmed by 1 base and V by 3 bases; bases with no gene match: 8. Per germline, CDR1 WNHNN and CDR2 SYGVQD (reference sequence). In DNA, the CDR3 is TGCGCCAGCAGTGACCCGATAGCGGGAAAATCCTACGAGCAGTACTTC. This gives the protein CASSDPIAGKSYEQYF.

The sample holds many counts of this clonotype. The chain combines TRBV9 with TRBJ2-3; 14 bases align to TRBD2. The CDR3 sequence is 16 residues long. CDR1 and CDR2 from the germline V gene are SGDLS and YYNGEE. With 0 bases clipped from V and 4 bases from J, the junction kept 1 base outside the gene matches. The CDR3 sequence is CASSVGLAGGADTQYF. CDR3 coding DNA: TGTGCCAGCAGCGTAGGACTAGCGGGAGGGGCAGATACGCAGTATTTT. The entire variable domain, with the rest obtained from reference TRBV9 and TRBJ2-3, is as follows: DSGVTQTPKHLITATGQRVTLRCSPRSGDLSVYWYQQSLDQGLQFLIQYYNGEERAKGNILERFSAQQFPDLHSELNLSSLELGDSALYFCASSVGLAGGADTQYFGPGTRLTVL.

CDR3 region: CASSQEGPGTGLGTQYF. The CDR3 DNA reads as TGCGCCAGCAGCCAAGAAGGGCCCGGGACAGGGTTGGGGACCCAGTACTTC. The gene calls are TRBV4-3 and TRBJ2-5, with 9 bases that match TRBD1. The CDR3 is 17 residues long. Germline V gene lookup returns CDR1 LGHNA and CDR2 YSLEER. V shed 0 bases and J 7 bases; nucleotides not matched to a gene: 12.

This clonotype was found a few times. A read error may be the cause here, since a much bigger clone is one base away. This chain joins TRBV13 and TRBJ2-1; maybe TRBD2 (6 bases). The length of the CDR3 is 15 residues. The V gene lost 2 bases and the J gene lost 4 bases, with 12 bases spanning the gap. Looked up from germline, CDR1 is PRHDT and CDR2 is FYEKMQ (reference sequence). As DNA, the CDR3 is TGTGCCAGCAGCTTACTGTTGGGGGGTTACAATGAGCAGTTCTTC. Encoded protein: CASSLLLGGYNEQFF.

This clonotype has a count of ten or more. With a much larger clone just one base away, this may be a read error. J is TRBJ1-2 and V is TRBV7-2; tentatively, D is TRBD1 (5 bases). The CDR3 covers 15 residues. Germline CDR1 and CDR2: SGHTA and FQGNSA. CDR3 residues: CASSPIGTGSYGYPF. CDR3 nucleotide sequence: TGTGCCAGCAGCCCCATCGGTACAGGCAGCTATGGCTACCCCTTC.

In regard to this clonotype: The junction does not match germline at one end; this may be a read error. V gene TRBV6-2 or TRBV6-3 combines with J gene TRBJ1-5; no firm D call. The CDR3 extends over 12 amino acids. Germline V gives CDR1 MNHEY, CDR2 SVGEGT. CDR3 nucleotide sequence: TGTGCCGGCAGCGCGACCGATCAGCCCCAGCATTTT. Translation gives CAGSATDQPQHF.

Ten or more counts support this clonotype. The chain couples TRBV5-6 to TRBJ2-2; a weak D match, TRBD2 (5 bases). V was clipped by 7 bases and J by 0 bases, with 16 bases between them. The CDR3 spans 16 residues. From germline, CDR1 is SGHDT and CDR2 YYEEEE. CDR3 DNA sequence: TGTGCCAGCTGGCATGTGGGAGTCGCGAACACCGGGGAGCTGTTTTTT. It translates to CASWHVGVANTGELFF. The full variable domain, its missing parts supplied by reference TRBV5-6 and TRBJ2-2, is DAGVTQSPTHLIKTRGQQVTLRCSPKSGHDTVSWYQQALGQGPQFIFQYYEEEERQRGNFPDRFSGHQFPNYSSELNVNALLLGDSALYLCASWHVGVANTGELFFGEGSRLTVL.

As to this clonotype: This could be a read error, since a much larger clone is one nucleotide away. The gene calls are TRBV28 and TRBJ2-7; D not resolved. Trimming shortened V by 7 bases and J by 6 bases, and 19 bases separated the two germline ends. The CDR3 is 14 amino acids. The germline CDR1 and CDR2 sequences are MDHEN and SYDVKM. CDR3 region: CASTLPDLSGEQYF. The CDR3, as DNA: TGTGCCAGCACCCTACCAGACCTGTCTGGCGAGCAGTACTTC.

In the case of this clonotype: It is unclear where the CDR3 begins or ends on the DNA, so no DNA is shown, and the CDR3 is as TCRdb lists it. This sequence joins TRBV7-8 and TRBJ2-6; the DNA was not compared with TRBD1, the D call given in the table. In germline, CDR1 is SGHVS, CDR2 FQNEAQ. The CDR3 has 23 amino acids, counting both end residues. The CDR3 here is CASSFQGATDTQYFGPGANVLTF.

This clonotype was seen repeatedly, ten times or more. The CDR3, as DNA: TGTGCCAGCACCCTTAAGTCCTACAATGAGCAGTTCTTC. Translated, it gives CASTLKSYNEQFF. The gene calls are TRBV6-2 or TRBV6-3 and TRBJ2-1; D is unresolved. There are 13 residues in the CDR3. Trimming took 7 bases from V and 1 from J, leaving 8 bases between them. CDR1 is MNHEY and CDR2 is SVGEGT in the germline V gene.

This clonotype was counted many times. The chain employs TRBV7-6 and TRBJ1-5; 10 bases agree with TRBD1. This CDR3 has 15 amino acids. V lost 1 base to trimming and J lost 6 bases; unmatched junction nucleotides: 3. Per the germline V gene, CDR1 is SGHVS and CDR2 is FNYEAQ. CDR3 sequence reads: CASSLGQGASQPQHF. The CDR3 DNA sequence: TGTGCCAGCAGCTTAGGACAGGGGGCAAGTCAGCCCCAGCATTTT.

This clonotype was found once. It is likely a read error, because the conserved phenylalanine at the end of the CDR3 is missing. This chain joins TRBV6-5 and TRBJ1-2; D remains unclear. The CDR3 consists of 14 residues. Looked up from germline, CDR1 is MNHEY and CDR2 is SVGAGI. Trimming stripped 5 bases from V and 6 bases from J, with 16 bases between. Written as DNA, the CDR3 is TGTGCCAGCAGTCGGCGTGGGGTTGGGGATGGCTACACCCTC. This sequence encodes CASSRRGVGDGYTL.

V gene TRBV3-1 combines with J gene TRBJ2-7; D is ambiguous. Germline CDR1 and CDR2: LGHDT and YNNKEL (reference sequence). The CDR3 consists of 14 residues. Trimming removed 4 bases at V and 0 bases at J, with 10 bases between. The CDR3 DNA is TGTGCCAGCAGCCCCCTGGGCAGCTCCTACGAGCAGTACTTC. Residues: CASSPLGSSYEQYF.

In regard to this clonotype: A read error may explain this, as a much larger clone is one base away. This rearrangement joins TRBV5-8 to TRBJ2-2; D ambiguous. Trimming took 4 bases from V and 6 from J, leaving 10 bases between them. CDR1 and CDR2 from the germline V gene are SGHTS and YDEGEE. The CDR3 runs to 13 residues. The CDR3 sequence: CASSPSMAGELFF. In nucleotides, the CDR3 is TGTGCCAGCAGCCCATCAATGGCCGGGGAGCTGTTTTTT.

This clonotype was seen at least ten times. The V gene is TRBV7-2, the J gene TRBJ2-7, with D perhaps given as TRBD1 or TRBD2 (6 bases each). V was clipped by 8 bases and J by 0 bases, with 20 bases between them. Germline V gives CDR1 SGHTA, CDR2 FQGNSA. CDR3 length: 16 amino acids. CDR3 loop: CASQRGAVPSSYEQYF. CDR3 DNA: TGTGCCAGCCAAAGGGGGGCAGTCCCTAGCTCCTACGAGCAGTACTTC.